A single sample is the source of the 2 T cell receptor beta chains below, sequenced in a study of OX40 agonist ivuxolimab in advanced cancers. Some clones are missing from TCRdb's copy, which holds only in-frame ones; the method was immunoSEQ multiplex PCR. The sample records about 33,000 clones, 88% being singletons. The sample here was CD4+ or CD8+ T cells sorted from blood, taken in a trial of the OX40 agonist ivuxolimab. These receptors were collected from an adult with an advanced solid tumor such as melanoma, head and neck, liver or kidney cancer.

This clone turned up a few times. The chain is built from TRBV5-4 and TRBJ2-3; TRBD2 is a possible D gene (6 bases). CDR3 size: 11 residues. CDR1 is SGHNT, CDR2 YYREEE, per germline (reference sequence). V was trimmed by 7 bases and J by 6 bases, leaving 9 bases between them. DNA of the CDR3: TGTGCCAGCGGGGGGTCGGATACGCAGTATTTT. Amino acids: CASGGSDTQYF. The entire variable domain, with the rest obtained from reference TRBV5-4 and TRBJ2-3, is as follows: ETGVTQSPTHLIKTRGQQVTLRCSSQSGHNTVSWYQQALGQGPQFIFQYYREEENGRGNFPPRFSGLQFPNYSSELNVNALELDDSALYLCASGGSDTQYFGPGTRLTVL.

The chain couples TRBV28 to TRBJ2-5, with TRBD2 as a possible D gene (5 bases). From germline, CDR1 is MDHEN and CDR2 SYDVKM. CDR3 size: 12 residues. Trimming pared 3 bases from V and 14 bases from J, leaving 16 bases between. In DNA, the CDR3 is TGTGCCAGCAGTTTGCAGCGGCGGAAGGTCTACTTC. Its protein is CASSLQRRKVYF.